The text below deals with one T cell receptor beta chain. The target antigen is unknown. The data belong to a study of cytomegalovirus exposure and HLA in healthy donors. Study results and limitations: The authors assumed roughly uniform sequencing depth across donors for presence/absence analyses. The classifier reportedly diagnosed cytomegalovirus status with high sensitivity and specificity.

Germline V gene data show CDR1 as GTSNPN and CDR2 as SVGIG (reference sequence). This CDR3 region has 12 residues. PCR employed 60 Vbeta and 13 Jbeta primers. Repertoires were generated with immunoSEQ multiplex PCR, while TCRdb's copy carries only in-frame clones and drops some. The sample records around 220,000 clones, almost 80% being singletons. This clonotype was sampled from a man in his late teens or twenties in good health and CMV-seronegative. This rearrangement joins TRBV30 to TRBJ2-5, with 8 positions matching TRBD2. The end of the DNA aligns better with TRBJ2-7, so the J call may be wrong. The sample taken for sequencing was PBMCs. The CDR3 spells CAGTSGSYEQYF. CDR3 nucleotides: TGTGCCGGAACTAGCGGATCCTACGAGCAGTACTTC.